This T cell receptor (beta chain) was captured in a study of blood T cells in healthy people across ages. Study details: For every two T cells, template switching captured about one barcoded beta molecule.

Using a J-beta primer mix together with a sample-barcoded 5' primer, a second PCR was run for roughly 7 to 12 cycles. The template-switch adaptor, which had 12 random nucleotides, put a tag on each cDNA molecule. TCRdb reprocessed the 5' RACE reads with MiXCR, giving one entry per CDR3 protein. Of approximately 800,000 distinct CDR3 sequences listed, around 68% are singletons. Every donor gave 8 to 10 milliliters of peripheral blood. Isolation recovered at least 6.5 million PBMCs from every sample. The germline CDR1 and CDR2 sequences are MNHEY and SVGAGI. The V end was cut by 4 bases, the J end by 4 bases, with 10 bases between. This CDR3 spans 13 amino acids.

The chain joins TRBV6-5 to TRBJ1-2; no reliable D call. The sequencing input was blood. The TCR comes from a man aged 25-45 years in good health. Written as DNA, the CDR3 is TGTGCCAGCAGTTCCTCACAGACCTATGGCTACACCTTC. Translating it yields CASSSSQTYGYTF.